This is a list of T cell receptor beta chains from one sample in a study of blood T cell repertoires in COVID-19. The table came from immunoSEQ multiplex PCR; TCRdb's copy has only in-frame clones and leaves some out. Altogether some 120,000 clones are present, around 76% being singletons, with the ten largest covering more than 10%. Input material: peripheral blood. The receptor source for this set is a human donor in a cohort sampled during active COVID-19. Both conserved end residues are part of each CDR3. The D gene is left open where the match is weak. Rows give clone size only sometimes, using once, few, many, or a class for an expanded clone.

.	TRBJ2-7	TRBV11-1	16	.	TGTGCCAGCAGCTTACGAGGGGGGGCTGGGGACTACGAGCAGTACTTC	CASSLRGGAGDYEQYF
.	TRBJ1-1	TRBV24-1	13	.	TGTGCCACCCGGGACACCATGAACACTGAAGCTTTCTTT	CATRDTMNTEAFF
.	TRBJ1-3	TRBV5-6	15	TRBD1	TGTGCCAGCAGCGGAACAGGGGACTCTGGAAACACCATATATTTT	CASSGTGDSGNTIYF
.	TRBJ1-1	TRBV28	15	TRBD1	TGTGCCAGCGCAAAAGGACAGGTTCGGGGAACTGAAGCTTTCTTT	CASAKGQVRGTEAFF
.	TRBJ2-5	TRBV12-3/TRBV12-4	11	.	TGTGCCAGCAGAACGGGGGAGACCCAGTACTTC	CASRTGETQYF
.	TRBJ2-3	TRBV2	15	.	TGTGCCAGCAGTGACGGACAGAACGGCCCAGATACGCAGTATTTT	CASSDGQNGPDTQYF
.	TRBJ1-1	TRBV6-1	14	.	TGTGCCAGCAGTGAAAGAGGGATGGGGGGGGAAGCTTTCTTT	CASSERGMGGEAFF
.	TRBJ1-5	TRBV7-2	15	TRBD1	TGTGCCAGCAGCTTGTCAGGGGGGAGCGATCAGCCCCAGCATTTT	CASSLSGGSDQPQHF
.	TRBJ2-7	TRBV30	14	TRBD1	TGTGCCTGGAGTGTCACAGGGGGCGCATACGAGCAGTACTTC	CAWSVTGGAYEQYF
.	TRBJ1-4	TRBV5-4	17	TRBD1	TGTGCCAGCAGCTTGGGAGATCAGACAGGGCTGCAAGAAAAACTGTTTTTT	CASSLGDQTGLQEKLFF
.	TRBJ1-4	TRBV3-1/TRBV3-2	14	.	TGTGCCAGCAGCCACCGGGGGGCCAGGGAAAAACTGTTTTTT	CASSHRGAREKLFF
.	TRBJ2-3	TRBV7-2	15	TRBD2	TGTGCCAGCAGCCAGGGACTAGCGGGCACAGATACGCAGTATTTT	CASSQGLAGTDTQYF
once	TRBJ1-1	TRBV19	16	TRBD1	TGTGCCAGTCGAACCGGGACAGGGGGCAGGAACACTGAAGCTTTCTTT	CASRTGTGGRNTEAFF
.	TRBJ2-1	TRBV7-8	11	.	TGTGCCAGCAGCCCCCAGAATGAGCAGTTCTTC	CASSPQNEQFF
.	TRBJ2-5	TRBV5-4	14	.	TGTGCCAGCAGCTTCCGGGACAACCAAGAGACCCAGTACTTC	CASSFRDNQETQYF
many	TRBJ2-1	TRBV10-2	13	.	TGCGCCAGCAGTACAGACCGGAACCATGAGCAGTTCTTC	CASSTDRNHEQFF
.	TRBJ2-5	TRBV5-1	13	.	TGCGCCAGCAGCTTTGGGCCCCAAGAGACCCAGTACTTC	CASSFGPQETQYF
.	TRBJ2-2	TRBV18	15	.	TGTGCCAGCTCACCATGGCAGGCAGACACCGGGGAGCTGTTTTTT	CASSPWQADTGELFF
.	TRBJ1-1	TRBV30	13	.	TGTGCCTGGAGTCCCGACAGTCACACTGAAGCTTTCTTT	CAWSPDSHTEAFF
.	TRBJ1-6	TRBV30	18	.	TGTGCCTGGAGTGTAATGGGAGGGTGGAGCTCCTATAATTCACCCCTCCACTTT	CAWSVMGGWSSYNSPLHF
.	TRBJ1-5	TRBV10-1	15	.	TGCGCCAGCAGTCCGGGGGAACGGGGCAATCAGCCCCAGCATTTT	CASSPGERGNQPQHF
.	TRBJ2-5	TRBV2	14	TRBD1	TGTGCCAGCAGTGAAGACAGGGGAAGAGAGACCCAGTACTTC	CASSEDRGRETQYF
.	TRBJ2-3	TRBV7-9	20	TRBD2	TGTGCCAGCAGCACCTACCGGGGACTAGCGGGGGGGCGGGTCACAGATACGCAGTATTTT	CASSTYRGLAGGRVTDTQYF
.	TRBJ2-3	TRBV11-2	14	.	TGTGCCAGCAGCTCCCCGACTAGCACAGATACGCAGTATTTT	CASSSPTSTDTQYF
.	TRBJ1-2	TRBV7-9	17	TRBD1	TGTGCCAGCAGCTTAGCGGGACAGACCTCCAAAACATATGGCTACACCTTC	CASSLAGQTSKTYGYTF
.	TRBJ2-5	TRBV7-6	15	TRBD1	TGTGCCAGCAGCCAAGGGGACAGGCCCCAAGAGACCCAGTACTTC	CASSQGDRPQETQYF
.	TRBJ2-1	TRBV13	15	TRBD1	TGTGCCAGCAGCCTGACCGGACAGGCCAACAATGAGCAGTTCTTC	CASSLTGQANNEQFF
.	TRBJ2-3	TRBV7-8	14	.	TGTGCCAGCCGACTCGAGGCGCCCACAGATACGCAGTATTTT	CASRLEAPTDTQYF
.	TRBJ2-7	TRBV9	17	TRBD1	TGTGCCAGCAGCCTCCGCTCGACAGGGGCTGCGGTCTACGAGCAGTACTTC	CASSLRSTGAAVYEQYF
.	TRBJ1-5	TRBV18	13	.	TGTGCCAGCTCACCATCTGGCGCGGAGGCCCAGCATTTT	CASSPSGAEAQHF
.	TRBJ1-1	TRBV3-1/TRBV3-2	14	TRBD1	TGTGCCAGCAGCCCACAGGGGGTGAACACTGAAGCTTTCTTT	CASSPQGVNTEAFF
.	TRBJ2-3	TRBV7-9	15	.	TGTGCCAGCAGCTTATTTGGCGGGGGCACAGATACGCAGTATTTT	CASSLFGGGTDTQYF
once	TRBJ1-4	TRBV5-6	15	.	TGTGCCAGCAGCTTTCGACAGCCCGGTAATGAAAAACTGTTTTTT	CASSFRQPGNEKLFF
.	TRBJ2-3	TRBV13	13	.	TGTGCCAGCAGCCCAGGGGTTTTTGACACGCAGTATTTT	CASSPGVFDTQYF
few	TRBJ1-5	TRBV6-2/TRBV6-3	16	TRBD1	TGTGCCAGCAGTAGGATCCGACAGGGGGCGGGTCAGCCCCAGCATTTT	CASSRIRQGAGQPQHF
.	TRBJ2-7	TRBV14	14	.	TGTGCCAGCAGCCAAGAAGAGCTCTCTTACGAGCAGTACTTC	CASSQEELSYEQYF
few	TRBJ2-7	TRBV5-5	14	.	TGTGCCAGCAGCCGAGACAGGTGGGTCTACGAGCAGTACTTC	CASSRDRWVYEQYF
.	TRBJ1-3	TRBV7-8	16	.	TGTGCCAGCAGCCCCCACAGGATAGACTCTGGAAACACCATATATTTT	CASSPHRIDSGNTIYF
.	TRBJ1-2	TRBV5-1	14	TRBD1	TGCGCCAGCAGCCCGGACAGGGGGAGGGATGGCTACACCTTC	CASSPDRGRDGYTF
.	TRBJ2-1	TRBV5-4	15	TRBD2	TGTGCCAGCAGCTCCGGGACTAGCGGGGTCCTTGAGCAGTTCTTC	CASSSGTSGVLEQFF
once	TRBJ1-1	TRBV18	13	TRBD1	TGTGCCAGCTCCCTCCAGGGGGCGACTGAAGCTTTCTTT	CASSLQGATEAFF